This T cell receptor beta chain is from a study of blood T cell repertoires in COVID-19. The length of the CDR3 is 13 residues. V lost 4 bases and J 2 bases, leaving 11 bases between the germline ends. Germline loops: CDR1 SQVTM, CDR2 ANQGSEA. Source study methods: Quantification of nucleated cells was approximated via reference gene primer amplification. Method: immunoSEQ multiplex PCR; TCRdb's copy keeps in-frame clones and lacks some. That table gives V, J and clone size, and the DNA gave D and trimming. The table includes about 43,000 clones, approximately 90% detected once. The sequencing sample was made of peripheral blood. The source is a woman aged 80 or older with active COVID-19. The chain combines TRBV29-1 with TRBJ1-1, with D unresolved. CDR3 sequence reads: CSVARGSNTEAFF. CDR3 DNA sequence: TGCAGCGTTGCCCGCGGGTCCAACACTGAAGCTTTCTTT.